This TCR beta chain came from a study of radiotherapy plus CTLA-4 blockade in lung cancer. Study background: There were objective responses in 15% to 20% of patients, and around 31% had disease control.

This CDR3 is 17 amino acids long. CDR1 MGHRA and CDR2 YSYEKL come from the germline V gene. V lost 4 bases to trimming and J lost 1 base, with 17 bases between them. Clones were read by immunoSEQ multiplex PCR, and TCRdb kept only the in-frame ones, dropping some. This sample carries around 82,000 clones, about 79% of them seen once, and the ten largest clones take 20% to 25%. The sequence was obtained from a human donor with non-small cell lung cancer whose response to radiotherapy plus ipilimumab could not be evaluated. Some clones in this sample may be carry-over from other donors' samples. Material: peripheral blood, obtained from a patient treated with radiotherapy plus ipilimumab. The J gene is TRBJ1-5, the V gene TRBV4-1, with D tentatively TRBD1 (6 bases). The CDR3 nucleotides read TGCGCCAGCAGCCCAGTATTAGGCAGGGGAAGCAATCAGCCCCAGCATTTT. Protein: CASSPVLGRGSNQPQHF.